This T cell receptor beta chain was captured by sequencing in a study of identical twins. General study points: Compared with models, monozygotic twins showed more out-of-frame TCR alpha sharing.

TCRdb re-analysed the 5' RACE reads in MiXCR, keeping a single row per CDR3 protein. The sample contains around 650,000 distinct CDR3 sequences, under 8.5% of which appear only once. CDR1 and CDR2 (germline): MNHNS, SASEGT. V was cut by 7 bases and J by 5 bases, with 21 bases left in between. This CDR3 is built from 15 residues. This clonotype was counted a few times. Its target is unknown. The sample was also linked to a second study, of yellow fever vaccine responses in identical twins.

The clonotype was recovered from a woman aged 18-35 years in good health. Material: PBMCs. V and J are TRBV6-1 and TRBJ2-7; no definite D call. The DNA of the CDR3 is TGTGCCAGCAACGAATACCCTGAAATTTCGGACGAGCAGTACTTC. As protein: CASNEYPEISDEQYF.